Each of the 30 T cell receptor beta chains below was sequenced from the same sample in a study of Graves' ophthalmopathy and Graves' hyperthyroidism. The authors amplified TCR beta CDR3 regions from RNA transcripts. HTBI primers served in a first-round RT-PCR, which a second-round multiplex PCR followed. From the multiplex PCR reads, TCRdb called clonotypes with MiXCR, one entry per CDR3 protein. Of 350,000 to 400,000 distinct CDR3 sequences in the sample, approximately 20% were seen once. Specimen: peripheral blood. The receptors were gathered from a young woman with Graves' ophthalmopathy.

This CDR3 is CASSLWGSGETQYF. The CDR3, as DNA: TGTGCCAGCAGTTTATGGGGGTCGGGGGAGACCCAGTACTTC. The chain has TRBV28 and TRBJ2-5; D may be TRBD2 (5 bases). Germline assignment: CDR1 MDHEN and CDR2 SYDVKM. The CDR3 is 14 amino acids. V was clipped by 0 bases and J by 5 bases, with 10 bases between them.

The gene calls are TRBV11-2 and TRBJ2-5; D call uncertain. The CDR3 runs 15 residues. Per the germline V gene, CDR1 is SGHAT and CDR2 is FQNNGV. V was trimmed by 1 base and J by 5 bases, leaving 14 bases between them. The CDR3 nucleotides read TGTGCCAGCAGCTTAGGGTTTCCTAGTGAGGAGACCCAGTACTTC. This gives the protein CASSLGFPSEETQYF.

This clonotype was seen repeatedly, ten times or more. The CDR3 spells CASSLSRGNQPQHF. DNA of the CDR3: TGTGCCAGCAGTTTATCGAGAGGCAATCAGCCCCAGCATTTT. The chain employs TRBV12-3 or TRBV12-4 and TRBJ1-5, with no clear D. V lost 2 bases to trimming and J lost 2 bases, with 7 bases between them. The CDR3 is made up of 14 amino acids.

This clonotype was seen repeatedly, ten times or more. The gene calls are TRBV30 and TRBJ1-1; D uncertain. Germline V gene lookup returns CDR1 GTSNPN and CDR2 SVGIG (reference sequence). The V and J ends lost 8 bases and 4 bases respectively, with 17 bases between them. This CDR3 has 13 residues. The DNA of the CDR3 is TGTGCCGGCATTTACCCTGGATCCACTGAAGCTTTCTTT. Translating gives CAGIYPGSTEAFF.

There are many counts of this clonotype. The chain couples TRBV9 to TRBJ1-1; the D is unclear. V shed 1 base and J shed 6 bases, with 10 bases lying between them. The CDR3 extends over 13 amino acids. From germline, CDR1 is SGDLS and CDR2 YYNGEE. The CDR3 nucleotides are TGTGCCAGCAGCGTAATCGGTAGCGCTGAAGCTTTCTTT. Translation: CASSVIGSAEAFF.

This clonotype occurred many times. The chain couples TRBV27 to TRBJ2-2, with 10 bases matching TRBD2. Trimming removed 2 bases from V and 5 bases from J; junction bases left unmatched: 2. CDR3 length: 15 amino acids. Germline V gene sequence: CDR1 MNHEY, CDR2 SMNVEV (reference sequence). Here the CDR3 reads CASSLAAGGTGELFF. The CDR3 DNA reads TGTGCCAGCAGTTTAGCAGCGGGAGGGACCGGGGAGCTGTTTTTT.

This clonotype showed up many times. The J gene is TRBJ1-1, the V gene TRBV7-3; 9 nucleotides line up with TRBD1. This CDR3 is 17 amino acids long. Germline V CDR1 and CDR2: SGHTA, FQGTGA. The junction had 10 bases not matched to a gene; V was cut back by 0 bases and J by 5 bases. The CDR3 bases are TGTGCCAGCAGCTTAACGTCCGGGACAGGGTTTAATACTGAAGCTTTCTTT. Translating it yields CASSLTSGTGFNTEAFF.

This clonotype has at least ten counts. The chain employs TRBV11-2 and TRBJ2-5; 11 nucleotides line up with TRBD2. The junction had 5 bases not matched to a gene; V was cut back by 0 bases and J by 5 bases. Germline assignment: CDR1 SGHAT and CDR2 FQNNGV. This CDR3 is built from 16 residues. CDR3 in amino acids: CASSLEGSGRGETQYF. CDR3 coding DNA: TGTGCCAGCAGCTTAGAGGGTAGCGGGAGGGGGGAGACCCAGTACTTC.

This clonotype showed up many times. The V call is TRBV12-3 or TRBV12-4, the J call TRBJ1-1; D is unresolved. This CDR3 has 11 amino acids. CDR3 in DNA: TGTGCTTGCCGAGGAAACACTGAAGCTTTCTTT. The encoded protein is CACRGNTEAFF.

The gene calls are TRBV6-1 and TRBJ1-5, with D maybe TRBD1 (6 bases). Germline loops: CDR1 MNHNS, CDR2 SASEGT. The CDR3 is 14 residues long. V lost 4 bases and J lost 5, with 12 bases in between. The CDR3: CASSALQGYQPQHF. The CDR3 DNA reads as TGTGCCAGCAGTGCCCTACAGGGATATCAGCCCCAGCATTTT.

This clonotype was observed many times. The chain has TRBV12-3 or TRBV12-4 and TRBJ2-5, with D perhaps matching TRBD2 (6 bases). The CDR3 has 13 amino acids. The V end was cut by 7 bases, the J end by 1 base, with 10 bases between. The CDR3 DNA follows: TGTGCCAGCACGAGGGGACTCCAAGAGACCCAGTACTTC. Encoded protein: CASTRGLQETQYF.

In its sample, this clonotype was seen many times. The chain combines TRBV6-2 or TRBV6-3 with TRBJ2-7, with D perhaps TRBD1 (6 bases). Germline CDR1 is MNHEY and CDR2 is SVGEGT. The CDR3 covers 14 residues. V dropped 10 bases and J dropped 2 bases, with 18 bases sitting between them. The CDR3: CATVSGRDTYEQYF. The CDR3 DNA is TGTGCCACGGTGTCGGGAAGGGACACCTACGAGCAGTACTTC.

As for this clonotype: Sequence at one end of the junction differs from germline and may be a read error. The V and J genes are TRBV11-2 and TRBJ1-1, with D maybe TRBD1 (6 bases). The CDR3 totals 14 residues. Germline CDR1 SGHAT, CDR2 FQNNGV. CDR3 protein: CASRLSGANTEALF. CDR3 DNA sequence: TGTGCCAGCAGATTATCGGGGGCAAACACTGAAGCTTTGTTT.

Many counts were recorded for this clonotype. The V gene is TRBV10-3, the J gene TRBJ1-5; D unclear. The V end lost 6 bases, the J end lost 4 bases, and 10 bases lay between the germline ends. Germline assignment: CDR1 ENHRY and CDR2 SYGVKD. CDR3 length: 13 residues. The CDR3 sequence: CAIRRAGNQPQHF. CDR3 sequence (DNA): TGTGCCATCAGGCGAGCGGGTAATCAGCCCCAGCATTTT.

This clonotype has at least ten counts. This sequence joins TRBV28 and TRBJ2-3; D perhaps matches TRBD1 (6 bases). CDR3 length equals 14 residues. The V gene lost 5 bases and the J gene lost 5 bases, with 14 bases spanning the gap. CDR1 MDHEN and CDR2 SYDVKM come from the germline V gene. The DNA of the CDR3 is TGTGCCAGCAGTCCCTACAGGGAAGGAGATACGCAGTATTTT. As protein: CASSPYREGDTQYF.

This clonotype appeared many times. The genes are TRBV7-2 and TRBJ1-3; 11 bases align to TRBD1. The ends lost 4 bases at V and 3 bases at J; junction bases unmatched: 2. CDR3 size: 15 residues. Per the germline V gene, CDR1 is SGHTA and CDR2 is FQGNSA. Written as DNA, the CDR3 is TGTGCCAGCAGCTCGGGACAGGGGGTTGGAAACACCATATATTTT. Residues: CASSSGQGVGNTIYF. Full variable domain (rest looked up from reference TRBV7-2 and TRBJ1-3): GAGVSQSPSNKVTEKGKDVELRCDPISGHTALYWYRQSLGQGLEFLIYFQGNSAPDKSGLPSDRFSAERTGGSVSTLTIQRTQQEDSAVYLCASSSGQGVGNTIYFGEGSWLTVV.

This clonotype came up many times. The gene calls are TRBV6-4 and TRBJ2-2, with 12 bases that match TRBD2. This CDR3 is 19 amino acids long. V gave up 5 bases and J gave up 5 bases; unmatched junction bases: 15. Germline CDR1 is MRHNA and CDR2 is SNTAGT. CDR3 nucleotides: TGTGCCAGCAGTAGGAGAATAGAACTAGCGGGGGGAAGAACCGGGGAGCTGTTTTTT. Residues: CASSRRIELAGGRTGELFF.

This clonotype was recorded many times. This sequence may be a read error, since a much larger clone differs from it by one base. Likely a read error: the CDR3 ends without its conserved phenylalanine or tryptophan. The chain links TRBV6-2 or TRBV6-3 to TRBJ2-7; D ambiguous. V lost 0 bases and J 2 bases, leaving 8 bases between the germline ends. The length of the CDR3 is 14 residues. The germline V gene encodes CDR1 MNHEY and CDR2 SVGEGT. The CDR3 loop is CASSYSGSTYEQYL. The CDR3 region has the DNA TGTGCCAGCAGTTACTCGGGCAGTACCTACGAGCAGTACCTC.

In this sample, this clonotype turned up many times. The chain joins TRBV11-3 to TRBJ1-3; D might be TRBD1 (5 bases). Germline CDR1 SGHNT, CDR2 YENEEA. V shed 2 bases and J shed 2 bases, with 13 bases lying between them. The CDR3 sequence is 16 residues long. CDR3: CASSLRRGSTGNTIYF. The DNA of the CDR3 is TGTGCCAGCAGCTTAAGGCGGGGGAGTACTGGAAACACCATATATTTT.

This clonotype was recorded at least ten times. The chain carries TRBV6-2 or TRBV6-3 and TRBJ1-5; no firm D call. The V gene lost 1 base and the J gene lost 6 bases, with 7 bases spanning the gap. Looked up from germline, CDR1 is MNHEY and CDR2 is SVGEGT. This CDR3 has 13 residues. The CDR3 protein is CASSYLEGQPQHF. CDR3 in DNA: TGTGCCAGCAGTTACTTAGAGGGTCAGCCCCAGCATTTT.

A single count supports this clonotype. The gene calls are TRBV19 and TRBJ2-2; the D gene is possibly TRBD1 (5 bases). Germline CDR1 reads LNHDA; CDR2 reads SQIVND (reference sequence). This CDR3 has 11 amino acids. The CDR3 nucleotides are TGTGCTACACAACAGGCGGGGGAGCTGTTTTTT. Protein sequence: CATQQAGELFF.

This clonotype has ten or more counts. V and J are TRBV7-8 and TRBJ2-7; D might be TRBD1 or TRBD2, each matching 5 bases. Germline V gene lookup returns CDR1 SGHVS and CDR2 FQNEAQ. V lost 2 bases and J lost 5, with 19 bases in between. CDR3 length: 16 amino acids. CDR3 DNA sequence: TGTGCCAGCAGCTTAAGGGGACGGAACGTTTTTAACGAGCAGTACTTC. Translation gives CASSLRGRNVFNEQYF.

This clonotype was counted ten times or more. The J gene is TRBJ1-1, the V gene TRBV7-6; a weak D match, TRBD1 (6 bases). This CDR3 contains 14 residues. Germline V gene lookup returns CDR1 SGHVS and CDR2 FNYEAQ. Trimming cost V 7 bases and J 3 bases, with 15 bases left between them. CDR3 loop: CASTTGGGYTEAFF. In DNA form, the CDR3 reads TGTGCCAGCACCACGGGGGGGGGCTACACTGAAGCTTTCTTT.

This clonotype was found many times. The chain is built from TRBV6-4 and TRBJ2-7; D not certain. Germline loops: CDR1 MRHNA, CDR2 SNTAGT. V lost 5 bases and J lost 9, with 11 bases in between. This CDR3 is built from 11 residues. This CDR3 reads CASSIGSAQYF. CDR3 nucleotides: TGTGCCAGCAGTATAGGGTCAGCGCAGTACTTC.

This clonotype was picked up many times. V gene TRBV2 combines with J gene TRBJ1-2; no definite D call. Germline V gene data show CDR1 as SNHLY and CDR2 as FYNNEI. The CDR3 extends over 13 amino acids. Between the trimmed V and J ends, which lost 1 base and 5 bases, there was a span of 8 bases. The DNA for the CDR3 is TGTGCCAGCAGTGAAGGGTCCCTGTATGGCTACACCTTC. Translated, it gives CASSEGSLYGYTF. Drawing the rest from reference TRBV2 and TRBJ1-2, the complete variable domain is EPEVTQTPSHQVTQMGQEVILRCVPISNHLYFYWYRQILGQKVEFLVSFYNNEISEKSEIFDDQFSVERPDGSNFTLKIRSTKLEDSAMYFCASSEGSLYGYTFGSGTRLTVV.

This clonotype came up many times. This sequence joins TRBV24-1 and TRBJ1-1; weak D call: TRBD1 (6 bases). Germline assignment: CDR1 KGHDR and CDR2 SFDVKD. V lost 6 bases to trimming and J lost 0 bases, with 10 bases between them. The CDR3 runs 14 residues. Here the CDR3 DNA reads TGTGCCACCAGTAGTGGGGGCATGAACACTGAAGCTTTCTTT. Protein product: CATSSGGMNTEAFF.

This clonotype was seen at least ten times. The genes are TRBV28 and TRBJ2-5; D is unclear. This CDR3 spans 13 amino acids. The germline gives CDR1 MDHEN, CDR2 SYDVKM. Trimming pared 6 bases from V and 5 bases from J, leaving 13 bases between. For the CDR3, the DNA is TGTGCCAGCAGCCCCATTGTGGGGGAGACCCAGTACTTC. Its translation is CASSPIVGETQYF.

This clonotype was picked up many times. The chain couples TRBV4-1 to TRBJ1-2; D ambiguous. Trimming left V 7 bases short and J 0 bases short, with 15 bases between. Germline V gene data show CDR1 as MGHRA and CDR2 as YSYEKL. This CDR3 region has 15 residues. CDR3 DNA: TGCGCCAGCATGGACCACCCGACCACTAACTATGGCTACACCTTC. Its translation is CASMDHPTTNYGYTF.

This clonotype was observed at least ten times. The chain links TRBV7-8 to TRBJ2-2; D might be TRBD1 (5 bases). Germline CDR1 SGHVS, CDR2 FQNEAQ. V lost 5 bases and J 6 bases, leaving 16 bases between the germline ends. This CDR3 spans 15 amino acids. The DNA for the CDR3 is TGTGCCAGCAGCAGGACAACTTCTACGGCCGGGGAGCTGTTTTTT. This codes for CASSRTTSTAGELFF.

This clonotype was seen at least ten times. The chain couples TRBV28 to TRBJ2-7; 7 nucleotides line up with TRBD1. Germline values: CDR1 MDHEN, CDR2 SYDVKM. This CDR3 contains 14 residues. V dropped 6 bases and J dropped 2; count of bases not matched to a gene: 7. CDR3 sequence (DNA): TGTGCCAGCAGCGGACAGGTGCCAACCTACGAGCAGTACTTC. This translates into CASSGQVPTYEQYF.